This T cell receptor (beta chain) was captured by sequencing in a study of cytomegalovirus exposure and HLA in healthy donors. Study at large: Counted in an early data release were 85 million or so unique TCRs from HLA-typed donors. When 350 to 400 donors were genotyped, over 80% of them were found to fall in the Caucasian-associated ancestry cluster.

Amplification used 60 Vbeta primers and 13 Jbeta primers. Generated by immunoSEQ multiplex PCR, the TCRdb table keeps only in-frame clones and is missing some. Of under 200,000 clones listed, 80% to 85% are singletons. Findings and caveats of the study: Previous analysis showed most TCR beta V segments were productive about 87% or about 30% of the time.

Germline V lookup: CDR1 MGHRA, CDR2 YSYEKL. The CDR3 has 14 amino acids. With 1 base clipped from V and 7 bases from J, the junction kept 5 bases outside the gene matches. This clone has a handful of counts. Its antigen is unidentified. This chain links TRBV4-1 with TRBJ1-1, with TRBD1 matching 8 bases. This TCR was sampled from a human donor in good health. The sample was PBMCs. The CDR3 nucleotides are TGCGCCAGCAGCCAAGTTCCCGGGACAGGTGAAGCTTTCTTT. Its translation: CASSQVPGTGEAFF.